Reported below is one T cell receptor (beta chain). Its antigen remains undetermined. Base qualities are not provided; no much larger clone lies one nucleotide away. The data stem from a study of blood T cell repertoires in COVID-19 (TCRdb year 2020). In the study overall: Collaborator samples came from the United States, Italy and Spain and covered acute and convalescent phases of COVID-19. The material from the prospective study consisted of cDNA or gDNA derived from T cells, B-cell-depleted T cells, or PBMCs. Subjects who had been exposed to COVID-19, were actively infected with it, or had recovered from it provided the deeply sampled blood TCRbeta repertoires that made up the dataset. The repertoires were released in a freely available public database intended as a resource for research on the immune response to SARS-CoV-2. Samples came from the ongoing ImmuneRACE study (first 160 participants) plus 1,254 subjects from 6 global collaborators. Sample metadata almost always included a de-identified subject ID, COVID-19 status, age in years and sex. Where available, HLA class I and class II types were obtained from metadata supplied by the sample provider rather than from assay-based typing.

Study-level results and caveats: Clinical and demographic metadata were provided uncurated, with the amount varying by source and participant.

TCRbeta CDR3 regions were amplified from genomic DNA by means of the immunoSEQ Assay, a bias-controlled multiplex PCR. In the source study's methods: Within the assay, amplification of reference gene primers was used to estimate how many nucleated cells each sample contained. Sequence reads were collapsed and filtered to measure the absolute abundance of every unique TCRbeta CDR3 rearrangement. For each sample, productive Simpson clonality was calculated as the square root of Simpson's diversity index over productive rearrangements. What TCRdb holds here is the immuneACCESS table cut down to in-frame rearrangements. Part of the clones is not present; checked against another copy, under half of the missing clones reflect an unresolved V gene, and the others are unexplained. V and J calls and clone size are as listed in that table; D and trimming were resolved from the DNA. This sample has 250,000 to 300,000 clones in its table, and about four fifths of those were observed once. The ten most abundant clones make up roughly 3% of the sample.

From its cysteine to its phenylalanine, the CDR3 spans 19 amino acids. Left in the record is the CDR3 DNA by itself, 57 bases read in frame from the first base. CDR1 LGHNA and CDR2 YSLEER are derived from the germline V gene. Trimming takes 0 bases off V and 1 base off J; junction bases not matched to a gene: 10. Each collaborating institution followed its own protocols to collect whole blood in K2EDTA tubes. For TCRbeta analysis, collaborators shipped samples in one of three forms: frozen whole blood, isolated PBMCs, or DNA extracted from either of those sample types. The sequence came from a young woman with acute or convalescent COVID-19. The chain couples TRBV4-3 to TRBJ2-1, with 9 central nucleotides matching TRBD2. Sequencing input: peripheral blood. The CDR3 sequence is CASSQESLAGTGSYNEQFF. DNA sequence: TGCGCCAGCAGCCAAGAAAGTCTAGCGGGAACCGGTTCCTACAATGAGCAGTTCTTC.